These T cell receptor beta chains were read from a single sample in a study of T cell repertoires in cytomegalovirus infection. TCRdb used MiXCR to reprocess the reads, holding one entry per CDR3 protein. The table records about 740,000 distinct CDR3 sequences, roughly 36% of them present only once. Sample: PBMCs. Source of these receptors: a human donor in good health (CMV status not recorded). Some clones in this sample may be carry-over from other donors' samples. The CDR3 runs from the conserved cysteine through the conserved F or W. Each record gives: V gene, clone size, D gene, J gene, CDR3 DNA, CDR3 protein. A D gene is named only where the DNA matches it firmly. The size of a clone is reported for some rows only, either as once, few or many, or as a class for expanded clones.

V gene: TRBV7-2
clone size: few
D gene: TRBD2
J gene: TRBJ2-7
CDR3 DNA: TGTGCCAGCAGCTTAGCGTCTGGACTAGCGATCGGCGAGCAGTACTTC
CDR3 protein: CASSLASGLAIGEQYF

V gene: TRBV20-1
clone size: NA
D gene: NA
J gene: TRBJ1-5
CDR3 DNA: TGCAGTGATTTAAGCGGGGACCAGAATCAGCCCCAGCATTTT
CDR3 protein: CSDLSGDQNQPQHF

V gene: TRBV7-9
clone size: many
D gene: NA
J gene: TRBJ1-1
CDR3 DNA: TGTGCCAGCACCCAGTGGAAAACTGAAGCTTTCTTT
CDR3 protein: CASTQWKTEAFF

V gene: TRBV27
clone size: few
D gene: NA
J gene: TRBJ1-6
CDR3 DNA: TGTGCCAGCAGATTCACGAGCTCCTATAATTCACCCCTCCACTTT
CDR3 protein: CASRFTSSYNSPLHF

V gene: TRBV7-3
clone size: NA
D gene: NA
J gene: TRBJ2-2
CDR3 DNA: TGTGCCAGCAGCTCGCAGGGAGTCGGGACCGGGGAGCTGTTTTTT
CDR3 protein: CASSSQGVGTGELFF

V gene: TRBV29-1
clone size: NA
D gene: NA
J gene: TRBJ2-1
CDR3 DNA: TGCAGCGTTGAAGCCCGCCTGAATGAGCAGTTCTTC
CDR3 protein: CSVEARLNEQFF

V gene: TRBV6-2/TRBV6-3
clone size: few
D gene: TRBD2
J gene: TRBJ2-1
CDR3 DNA: TGTGCCAGCAGTGGGACTAGCGAGAACAATGAGCAGTTCTTC
CDR3 protein: CASSGTSENNEQFF

V gene: TRBV20-1
clone size: few
D gene: NA
J gene: TRBJ2-5
CDR3 DNA: TGCAGTGCTAGAGGGAGAATAGGCCCGGTCACGGAGACCCAGTACTTC
CDR3 protein: CSARGRIGPVTETQYF

V gene: TRBV12-3/TRBV12-4
clone size: NA
D gene: TRBD2
J gene: TRBJ2-2
CDR3 DNA: TGTGCCAGCACGTCGAGGGAGGGGAGGGCAACCGGGGAGCTGTTTTTT
CDR3 protein: CASTSREGRATGELFF

V gene: TRBV7-9
clone size: few
D gene: NA
J gene: TRBJ1-4
CDR3 DNA: TGTGCCAGCAGCTTACCAGGGGCTAATGAAAAACTGTTTTTT
CDR3 protein: CASSLPGANEKLFF

V gene: TRBV7-3
clone size: many
D gene: NA
J gene: TRBJ1-6
CDR3 DNA: TGTGCCAGCAGCTTAACTTCTGGGGGTGGCTCACCCCTCCACTTT
CDR3 protein: CASSLTSGGGSPLHF

V gene: TRBV28
clone size: NA
D gene: NA
J gene: TRBJ1-1
CDR3 DNA: TGTGCCAGCAGTTTTCCGGTCGGCACTGAAGCTTTCTTT
CDR3 protein: CASSFPVGTEAFF

V gene: TRBV9
clone size: NA
D gene: TRBD1
J gene: TRBJ1-2
CDR3 DNA: TGTGCCAGCAGCGCCCGTTCTACAGGGGTCAATGGCTACACCTTC
CDR3 protein: CASSARSTGVNGYTF

V gene: TRBV19
clone size: NA
D gene: NA
J gene: TRBJ1-5
CDR3 DNA: TGTGCCAGTCTTGGAGCCGGGACACCGAATCAGCCCCAGCATTTT
CDR3 protein: CASLGAGTPNQPQHF

V gene: TRBV2
clone size: once
D gene: NA
J gene: TRBJ1-5
CDR3 DNA: TGTGCCAGCAGTCTGGACATTGATACAGTTCAGCCCCAGCATTTT
CDR3 protein: CASSLDIDTVQPQHF

V gene: TRBV29-1
clone size: NA
D gene: TRBD1
J gene: TRBJ2-7
CDR3 DNA: TGCAGCGCCCCGGGACAGGGAGTAGACGAGCAGTACTTC
CDR3 protein: CSAPGQGVDEQYF

V gene: TRBV15
clone size: NA
D gene: NA
J gene: TRBJ2-2
CDR3 DNA: TGTGCCACCAGCAGGGACTACGGCGCCGGGGAGCTGTTTTTT
CDR3 protein: CATSRDYGAGELFF

V gene: TRBV7-8
clone size: few
D gene: TRBD1
J gene: TRBJ1-6
CDR3 DNA: TGTGCCAGCAGCTTAGTCCGGACAGGGGGCTCCTATAATTCACCCCTCCACTTT
CDR3 protein: CASSLVRTGGSYNSPLHF

V gene: TRBV4-1
clone size: NA
D gene: NA
J gene: TRBJ2-3
CDR3 DNA: TGCGCCAGCAGCCAAGACCCTTTCTCAGGAACAGATACGCAGTATTTT
CDR3 protein: CASSQDPFSGTDTQYF

V gene: TRBV28
clone size: NA
D gene: TRBD1
J gene: TRBJ2-7
CDR3 DNA: TGTGCCAGCAGTTTAATGGGACAGCTCTACGAGCAGTACTTC
CDR3 protein: CASSLMGQLYEQYF

V gene: TRBV28
clone size: NA
D gene: NA
J gene: TRBJ1-1
CDR3 DNA: TGTGCCAGCAGTTCAGCAGGGCTGAACACTGAAGCTTTCTTT
CDR3 protein: CASSSAGLNTEAFF

V gene: TRBV7-2
clone size: many
D gene: TRBD2
J gene: TRBJ2-7
CDR3 DNA: TGTGCCAGCAGCTTAGCAGGGGACTACAGATACGAGCAGTACTTC
CDR3 protein: CASSLAGDYRYEQYF

V gene: TRBV10-3
clone size: NA
D gene: TRBD1
J gene: TRBJ1-6
CDR3 DNA: TGTGCCATCAGCCTGAAAAACAGGGGCGGTTATAAGACACCCCTCCACTTT
CDR3 protein: CAISLKNRGGYKTPLHF

V gene: TRBV19
clone size: NA
D gene: NA
J gene: TRBJ1-1
CDR3 DNA: TGTGCCAGTAGTATTTGGGCATCGCAGAACACTGAAGCTTTCTTT
CDR3 protein: CASSIWASQNTEAFF

V gene: TRBV28
clone size: NA
D gene: NA
J gene: TRBJ1-2
CDR3 DNA: TGTGCCAGCAGAAGACCAGGACAGTCGTTAGCTAACTATGGCTACACCTTC
CDR3 protein: CASRRPGQSLANYGYTF

V gene: TRBV7-8
clone size: NA
D gene: NA
J gene: TRBJ1-5
CDR3 DNA: TGTGCCAGCAGCTTAGAAAGCATAGTAATTTACAATCAGCCCCAGCATTTT
CDR3 protein: CASSLESIVIYNQPQHF

V gene: TRBV7-3
clone size: many
D gene: NA
J gene: TRBJ1-5
CDR3 DNA: TGTGCCAGCAGCTTAACAGTGAGGGGCGGTGGCAATCAGCCCCAGCATTTT
CDR3 protein: CASSLTVRGGGNQPQHF

V gene: TRBV20-1
clone size: NA
D gene: NA
J gene: TRBJ1-2
CDR3 DNA: TGCAGTGTCTATGGACTTAACTATGGCTACACCTTC
CDR3 protein: CSVYGLNYGYTF

V gene: TRBV6-5
clone size: NA
D gene: NA
J gene: TRBJ2-5
CDR3 DNA: TGTGCCAGCAGTTACTCTGCAGGCCTAGGGGAGACCCAGTACTTC
CDR3 protein: CASSYSAGLGETQYF

V gene: TRBV7-8
clone size: NA
D gene: NA
J gene: TRBJ1-2
CDR3 DNA: TGTGCCAGCAGCTTAAGCCGACAGTCCTATAGCTACACCTTC
CDR3 protein: CASSLSRQSYSYTF

V gene: TRBV27
clone size: NA
D gene: TRBD1
J gene: TRBJ2-6
CDR3 DNA: TGTGCCAGCAGGGGACAGGGTTTTGGGGCCAACGTCCTGACTTTC
CDR3 protein: CASRGQGFGANVLTF

V gene: TRBV6-5
clone size: NA
D gene: NA
J gene: TRBJ2-5
CDR3 DNA: TGTTCCAGCGGGGGGACAGGGAAGTTGGAGACCCAGTACTTC
CDR3 protein: CSSGGTGKLETQYF

V gene: TRBV28
clone size: NA
D gene: NA
J gene: TRBJ2-1
CDR3 DNA: TGTGCCACCAAGGGTGTCAGGGGTTCCTACAATGAGCAGTTCTTC
CDR3 protein: CATKGVRGSYNEQFF

V gene: TRBV7-8
clone size: NA
D gene: TRBD1
J gene: TRBJ2-1
CDR3 DNA: TGTGCCAGCAGCTTAGGGTTCCGGGACAGGGAGGTTGAGGATCATGAGCAGTTCTTC
CDR3 protein: CASSLGFRDREVEDHEQFF

V gene: TRBV7-2
clone size: NA
D gene: NA
J gene: TRBJ1-4
CDR3 DNA: TGTGCCATCAGCACAGCCCGACATGGACTTAATGAAAAACTGTTTTTT
CDR3 protein: CAISTARHGLNEKLFF

V gene: TRBV2
clone size: NA
D gene: NA
J gene: TRBJ2-7
CDR3 DNA: TGTGCCAGCAGTGACGACAGGACCTACGAGCAGTACTTC
CDR3 protein: CASSDDRTYEQYF

V gene: TRBV6-1
clone size: NA
D gene: NA
J gene: TRBJ1-1
CDR3 DNA: TGTGCCAGCAGTGCGGCGGGACAACCCACTGAAGCTTTCTTT
CDR3 protein: CASSAAGQPTEAFF

V gene: TRBV7-2
clone size: many
D gene: TRBD1
J gene: TRBJ1-2
CDR3 DNA: TGTGCCAGCAGCAAGGACAGGACTAACTATGGCTACACCTTC
CDR3 protein: CASSKDRTNYGYTF

V gene: TRBV28
clone size: NA
D gene: NA
J gene: TRBJ2-5
CDR3 DNA: TGTGCCAGCGGCCTCCGTGGGGGATTTGAAGAGACCCAGTACTTC
CDR3 protein: CASGLRGGFEETQYF

V gene: TRBV5-5
clone size: NA
D gene: NA
J gene: TRBJ2-2
CDR3 DNA: TGTGCCAGCAGCTTGCGGGATGTCGGGGAGCTGTTTTTT
CDR3 protein: CASSLRDVGELFF

V gene: TRBV7-9
clone size: NA
D gene: NA
J gene: TRBJ2-7
CDR3 DNA: TGTGCCAGCAGCTTACACGTTAGCGAGCAGTACTTC
CDR3 protein: CASSLHVSEQYF

V gene: TRBV6-1
clone size: NA
D gene: NA
J gene: TRBJ2-7
CDR3 DNA: TGTGCCAGCAGTATAACAGGGACGCTCTACGAGCAGTACTTC
CDR3 protein: CASSITGTLYEQYF

V gene: TRBV3-1
clone size: NA
D gene: NA
J gene: TRBJ1-1
CDR3 DNA: TGTGCCAGCAGCCCTTTAACGGGGGCTACAACTGAAGCTTTCTTT
CDR3 protein: CASSPLTGATTEAFF

V gene: TRBV2
clone size: NA
D gene: NA
J gene: TRBJ2-7
CDR3 DNA: TGTGCCAGCAGTGTGGATGGTGAGCAGTACTTC
CDR3 protein: CASSVDGEQYF

V gene: TRBV12-3/TRBV12-4
clone size: few
D gene: NA
J gene: TRBJ1-1
CDR3 DNA: TGTGCCAGCAGTTTTACGGGTAGTGAAGCTTTCTTT
CDR3 protein: CASSFTGSEAFF

V gene: TRBV7-6
clone size: NA
D gene: TRBD1
J gene: TRBJ2-7
CDR3 DNA: TGTGCCAGCAGACAAGATGACAGGGCCCACGAGCAGTACTTC
CDR3 protein: CASRQDDRAHEQYF

V gene: TRBV12-3/TRBV12-4
clone size: NA
D gene: TRBD2
J gene: TRBJ2-3
CDR3 DNA: TGTGCCAGCAGCCTACTAGCGGAGAGCACAGATACGCAGTATTTT
CDR3 protein: CASSLLAESTDTQYF

V gene: TRBV11-3
clone size: NA
D gene: TRBD1
J gene: TRBJ2-7
CDR3 DNA: TGTGCCAGCAGCTCTGGTGGACAGGGACCCTACGAGCAGTACTTC
CDR3 protein: CASSSGGQGPYEQYF

V gene: TRBV6-6
clone size: few
D gene: TRBD1
J gene: TRBJ2-1
CDR3 DNA: TGTGCCAGCAGAATAGGACAGGGGCCTTACAATGAGCAGTTCTTC
CDR3 protein: CASRIGQGPYNEQFF

V gene: TRBV19
clone size: NA
D gene: NA
J gene: TRBJ2-5
CDR3 DNA: TGTGCCAGTAGCGTCCAGGGCTTGGAGACCCAGTACTTC
CDR3 protein: CASSVQGLETQYF

V gene: TRBV6-1
clone size: many
D gene: NA
J gene: TRBJ2-4
CDR3 DNA: TGTGCCAGCAGTGAAGTTCCTGGCGGGGCCAAAAACATTCAGTACTTC
CDR3 protein: CASSEVPGGAKNIQYF

V gene: TRBV29-1
clone size: NA
D gene: NA
J gene: TRBJ1-6
CDR3 DNA: TGCAGCCCCCGGCGGAGGGACGGATCACCCCTCCACTTT
CDR3 protein: CSPRRRDGSPLHF